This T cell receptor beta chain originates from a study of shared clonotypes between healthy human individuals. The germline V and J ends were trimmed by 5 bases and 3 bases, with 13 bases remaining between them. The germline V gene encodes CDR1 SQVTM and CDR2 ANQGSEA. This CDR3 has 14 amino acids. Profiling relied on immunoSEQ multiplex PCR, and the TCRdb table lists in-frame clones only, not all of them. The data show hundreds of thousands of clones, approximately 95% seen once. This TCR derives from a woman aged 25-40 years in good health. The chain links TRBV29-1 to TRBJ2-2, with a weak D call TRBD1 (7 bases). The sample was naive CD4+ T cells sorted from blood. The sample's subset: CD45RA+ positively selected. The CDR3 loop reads CSVRGTDHTGELFF. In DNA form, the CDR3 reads TGCAGCGTTCGGGGGACAGATCACACCGGGGAGCTGTTTTTT.